This TCR beta chain is drawn from a study of T cells after posttransplantation cyclophosphamide. Whole-study findings and limits: Donor-recipient repertoire similarity was low at 1-2 months, rising over year one. Tissue-infiltrating T cells from skin or gut overlapped little with blood T cells. Recipient CMV seropositivity and CMV reactivation strongly tracked TRB clonality.

A marrow graft followed busulfan-fludarabine conditioning, with cyclophosphamide on days +3 and +4. The method was immunoSEQ multiplex PCR; TCRdb's version includes in-frame clones alone and lacks a portion of them. The sample includes some 37,000 clones, 78% of them seen just once. This CDR3 is built from 11 residues. Germline V gene sequence: CDR1 MNHNS, CDR2 SASEGT. Regarding this clone: Its antigen remains unidentified. One end of the junction is discordant with germline, which a read error may explain.

The V call is TRBV6-1, the J call TRBJ2-7; 9 positions agree with TRBD1. The sequence derives from a female patient in her thirties or forties who received an allogeneic stem cell transplant from a related donor, was CMV-positive, and had no GVHD. Some T cells could come from the graft donor. This specimen consisted of CD4+ T cells sorted from blood, obtained about 1,900 days after a stem cell transplant with posttransplant cyclophosphamide. The chain's CDR3 is CASSDRGTGLF. In DNA, the CDR3 is TGTGCCAGCAGTGATAGGGGGACAGGGCTCTTC.